This entry lists 15 T cell receptor beta chains sequenced from one sample in a study of blood T cell repertoires in COVID-19. The assay was immunoSEQ multiplex PCR, and TCRdb's table has in-frame clones only and misses some. The table has 200,000 to 250,000 clones, 80% to 95% seen once; the top ten hold about 0.8%. Input material: peripheral blood. These receptors all come from a man aged 55 to 70 with COVID-19, enrolled during active disease.

The chain has TRBV19 and TRBJ1-1; the D is unclear. From germline, CDR1 is LNHDA and CDR2 SQIVND (reference sequence). The CDR3 loop spans 12 amino acids. V dropped 5 bases and J dropped 1 base, with 5 bases sitting between them. CDR3 coding DNA: TGTGCCAGTAGTTACAGGAACACTGAAGCTTTCTTT. This translates into CASSYRNTEAFF.

The V and J genes are TRBV6-5 and TRBJ1-2; D not certain. Germline V lookup: CDR1 MNHEY, CDR2 SVGAGI. This CDR3 region has 13 residues. Trimming removed 7 bases at V and 4 bases at J, with 13 bases between. This CDR3 reads CASKAGKLYGYTF. The CDR3 DNA reads TGTGCCAGCAAAGCGGGGAAACTCTATGGCTACACCTTC.

This clone was seen more than once but under ten times. The rearrangement uses TRBV30 and TRBJ2-3; TRBD2 is a possible D gene (5 bases). The CDR3 has 16 residues. Germline CDR1 reads GTSNPN; CDR2 reads SVGIG (reference sequence). V was trimmed by 3 bases and J by 2 bases, leaving 18 bases between them. Written as DNA, the CDR3 is TGTGCCTGGAGCGGGAAAACGAGCGACTTCACAGATACGCAGTATTTT. Protein product: CAWSGKTSDFTDTQYF.

V gene TRBV28 combines with J gene TRBJ1-5; D is ambiguous. Deletions cut 5 bases from V and 6 bases from J, with 14 bases between. The CDR3 spans 14 residues. Germline assignment: CDR1 MDHEN and CDR2 SYDVKM. In DNA, the CDR3 is TGTGCCAGCAGTAGGACTCGAGGAGGTCAGCCCCAGCATTTT. This encodes CASSRTRGGQPQHF.

The chain has TRBV5-1 and TRBJ1-5; D uncertain. Germline V gives CDR1 SGHRS, CDR2 YFSETQ. V dropped 0 bases and J dropped 4 bases, with 11 bases sitting between them. This CDR3 has 15 amino acids. DNA for the CDR3: TGCGCCAGCAGCTTGGCGGGCGGGATGAATCAGCCCCAGCATTTT. Its protein product is CASSLAGGMNQPQHF.

This clone was detected a few times. The chain has TRBV28 and TRBJ2-7; TRBD2 matches 8 bases. CDR3 length: 15 amino acids. Germline V lookup: CDR1 MDHEN, CDR2 SYDVKM. Trimming took 4 bases from V and 6 from J; bases not matched to a gene: 11. This CDR3 reads CASSSLREGPGEQYF. The CDR3 DNA reads as TGTGCCAGCAGTTCCCTTCGGGAGGGCCCGGGCGAGCAGTACTTC.

The J gene is TRBJ1-6, the V gene TRBV20-1; D not certain. Germline-derived CDR1 and CDR2 are DFQATT and SNEGSKA (reference sequence). CDR3 size: 15 residues. Deletions cut 3 bases from V and 5 bases from J, with 14 bases between. Here the CDR3 DNA reads TGCAGTGCTAGTTCCCCGGGGAGGAATAATTCACCCCTCCACTTT. It codes for CSASSPGRNNSPLHF.

The CDR3 sequence is CASRAYLAGGVGETQYF. In nucleotides, the CDR3 is TGTGCCAGCAGAGCCTACCTAGCGGGAGGGGTAGGAGAGACCCAGTACTTC. J is TRBJ2-5 and V is TRBV27; 12 nucleotides agree with TRBD2. From germline, CDR1 is MNHEY and CDR2 SMNVEV (reference sequence). Trimming took 6 bases from V and 4 from J; bases not matched to a gene: 12. This CDR3 is built from 17 residues.

The gene calls are TRBV28 and TRBJ2-7; 8 bases match TRBD1. The germline V gene has CDR1 MDHEN and CDR2 SYDVKM. The CDR3 length is 14 residues. V dropped 7 bases and J dropped 6; count of bases not matched to a gene: 11. CDR3 bases: TGTGCCAGCAAGAAACCGGGACAGGTTTCCGAGCAGTACTTC. It translates to CASKKPGQVSEQYF.

This chain joins TRBV7-2 and TRBJ2-1; TRBD1 is a possible D gene (6 bases). V gave up 4 bases and J gave up 1 base, with 11 bases separating them. CDR3 size: 15 residues. Germline values: CDR1 SGHTA, CDR2 FQGNSA. The CDR3 protein is CASSSPGVSYNEQFF. The CDR3 nucleotides read TGTGCCAGCAGCTCCCCAGGGGTATCCTACAATGAGCAGTTCTTC.

The chain uses TRBV18 and TRBJ1-4, with D perhaps TRBD1 (6 bases). The CDR3 covers 15 residues. CDR1 is KGHSH, CDR2 LQKENI, per germline. Trimming stripped 1 base from V and 6 bases from J, with 12 bases between. CDR3 DNA sequence: TGTGCCAGCTCACCACTGCAGGGGTTGGATGAAAAACTGTTTTTT. Translation: CASSPLQGLDEKLFF.

The genes are TRBV6-1 and TRBJ2-7, with 7 bases aligning to TRBD2. With V trimmed by 2 bases and J by 3 bases, 7 bases remained unmatched. The germline CDR1 and CDR2 sequences are MNHNS and SASEGT. This CDR3 has 15 residues. CDR3 in amino acids: CASSEIPGTNYEQYF. The CDR3 DNA reads TGTGCCAGCAGTGAAATACCAGGGACTAACTACGAGCAGTACTTC.

The V and J genes are TRBV3-1 (or the pseudogene TRBV3-2) and TRBJ2-2; weak D call: TRBD1 (5 bases). The germline gives CDR1 LGHDT, CDR2 YNNKEL (reference sequence). Trimming left V 4 bases short and J 6 bases short, with 15 bases between. The CDR3 has 15 residues. Here the CDR3 DNA reads TGTGCCAGCAGCCCCGCAGGGTTGCTGTCCGGGGAGCTGTTTTTT. Residues: CASSPAGLLSGELFF.

V is TRBV6-5 and J is TRBJ1-2, with D tentatively TRBD1 (5 bases). The germline V and J ends were trimmed by 4 bases and 4 bases, with 16 bases remaining between them. The CDR3 is 15 amino acids. Germline V gives CDR1 MNHEY, CDR2 SVGAGI. CDR3 bases: TGTGCCAGCAGTTCGCGGACACGGAGGGTCTATGGCTACACCTTC. This sequence encodes CASSSRTRRVYGYTF.

The rearrangement links TRBV13 to TRBJ1-4; TRBD1 aligns across 9 bases. J was trimmed by 10 bases and V by 5 bases; bases with no gene match: 17. Germline loops: CDR1 PRHDT, CDR2 FYEKMQ (reference sequence). This CDR3 spans 17 amino acids. CDR3 residues: CASSPRDRVDRGGKLFF. DNA of the CDR3: TGTGCCAGCAGCCCCCGGGACAGGGTTGATAGAGGGGGAAAACTGTTTTTT.